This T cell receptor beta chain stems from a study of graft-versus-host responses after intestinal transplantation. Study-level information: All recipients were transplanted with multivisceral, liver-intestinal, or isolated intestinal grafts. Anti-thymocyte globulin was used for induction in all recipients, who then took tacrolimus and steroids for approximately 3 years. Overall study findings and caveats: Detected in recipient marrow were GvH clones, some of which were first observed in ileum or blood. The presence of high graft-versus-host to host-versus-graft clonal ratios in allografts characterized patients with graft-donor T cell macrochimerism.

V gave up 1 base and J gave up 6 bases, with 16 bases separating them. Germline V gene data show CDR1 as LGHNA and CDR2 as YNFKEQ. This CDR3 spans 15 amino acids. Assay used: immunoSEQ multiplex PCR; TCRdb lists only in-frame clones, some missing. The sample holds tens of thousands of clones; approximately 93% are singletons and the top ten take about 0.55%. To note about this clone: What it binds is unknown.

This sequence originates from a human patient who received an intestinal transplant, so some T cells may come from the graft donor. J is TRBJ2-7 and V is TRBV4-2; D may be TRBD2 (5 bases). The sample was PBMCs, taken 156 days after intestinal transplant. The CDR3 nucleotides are TGTGCCAGCAGCCAAGCCTCGGCGGGCTTGGGCGAGCAGTACTTC. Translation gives CASSQASAGLGEQYF.